This T cell receptor (beta chain) was retrieved from a study of long-term antiretroviral therapy in people with HIV. Researchers report immunoSEQ v3.0 was run at survey level. The method was immunoSEQ multiplex PCR; TCRdb's version includes in-frame clones alone and lacks a portion of them. This repertoire shows approximately 34,000 clones, around 86% found once; its top ten account for 6.2%. Whole-study findings and limits: In HIV, the repertoires covered a tighter span of CDR3 lengths than in controls. Neither ART adherence, viral resistance nor therapy changes were documented.

The junction had 7 bases not matched to a gene; V was cut back by 7 bases and J by 6 bases. The CDR3 consists of 14 residues. CDR1 and CDR2 (germline): SGDLS, YYNGEE. Comments on this clone: Its antigen is undetermined.

Source: unsorted PBMCs, taken 1 year after starting antiretroviral therapy. The gene calls are TRBV9 and TRBJ2-2; 9 bases fit TRBD2. This clonotype was obtained from a man aged 18-30 years with HIV. The chain's CDR3 is CASGPGTSSGELFF. The CDR3 nucleotides are TGTGCCAGCGGACCCGGGACTAGCTCCGGGGAGCTGTTTTTT. The full variable domain, in which reference TRBV9 and TRBJ2-2 provide the parts outside the CDR3, is DSGVTQTPKHLITATGQRVTLRCSPRSGDLSVYWYQQSLDQGLQFLIQYYNGEERAKGNILERFSAQQFPDLHSELNLSSLELGDSALYFCASGPGTSSGELFFGEGSRLTVL.